This paragraph reports one T cell receptor beta chain. The sample originates from a study of T-cell reconstitution after alpha-beta-depleted transplantation in children. V lost 6 bases to trimming and J lost 4 bases; unmatched junction nucleotides: 7. Per the germline V gene, CDR1 is DFQATT and CDR2 is SNEGSKA (reference sequence). This CDR3 region has 13 residues. The TCRbeta library incorporated unique molecular identifiers. A single record per CDR3 protein comes from TCRdb applying MiXCR to the PCR reads. The repertoire holds approximately 400,000 distinct CDR3 sequences, roughly 10% seen once, with 5% to 6.5% in the top ten.

This specimen consisted of PBMCs from the stem cell graft donor, obtained from the stem cell graft. V is TRBV20-1 and J is TRBJ1-1; TRBD1 aligns across 8 bases. The sequence was obtained from a human donor who donated a stem cell graft to a child with acute myeloid leukemia. CDR3 nucleotide sequence: TGCAGTGCCAGACAGGGGTTGGGCACTGAAGCTTTCTTT. It is translated as CSARQGLGTEAFF.